What follows describes a single T cell receptor beta chain. The data stem from a study of blood T cell repertoires in COVID-19. The ends were cut back, 2 bases at V and 1 base at J, with 11 bases in the middle. Germline assignment: CDR1 KGHSH and CDR2 LQKENI. The CDR3 has 15 amino acids. The protocol was immunoSEQ multiplex PCR, while the TCRdb copy is restricted to in-frame clones and leaves out a portion. Of about 78,000 clones in the sample, 86% were seen once. Input material: peripheral blood. The clonotype comes from a man aged 45 to 65 with active or convalescent COVID-19. The gene calls are TRBV18 and TRBJ1-2; TRBD1 might be the D (5 bases). In DNA form, the CDR3 reads TGTGCCAGCTCACCAGGGGCGACTGATAACTATGGCTACACCTTC. Translation: CASSPGATDNYGYTF.